Below are 20 T cell receptor beta chains sequenced from a single sample in a study of T cells in Graves' hyperthyroidism and ophthalmopathy. Amplification yielded TCR beta CDR3 regions, with RNA transcripts as the source. First-round RT-PCR with HTBI primers amplified the TCR CDR3 region. TCRdb reprocessed the multiplex PCR reads with MiXCR, giving one entry per CDR3 protein. Of fewer than 650,000 distinct CDR3 sequences listed, 13% to 15% were seen once; the top ten hold around 7%. The sequencing input was blood. The receptors derive from a woman between 18 and 29 years old with Graves' ophthalmopathy.

This clonotype was counted between two and nine times. The chain combines TRBV27 with TRBJ2-4; TRBD2 might be the D (6 bases). Trimming shortened V by 7 bases and J by 10 bases, and 14 bases separated the two germline ends. CDR3 length equals 12 residues. CDR1 and CDR2 from the germline V gene are MNHEY and SMNVEV (reference sequence). The CDR3 DNA reads TGTGCCAGCAACAAGGAGGGGTGGATTCAGTACTTC. Its protein is CASNKEGWIQYF.

For this clonotype: This could be a read error, since a much larger clone is one nucleotide away. The rearrangement links TRBV18 to TRBJ2-3; no firm D call. Trimming cost V 0 bases and J 2 bases, with 9 bases left between them. The CDR3 has 15 residues. CDR1 is KGHSH, CDR2 LQKENI, per germline. The CDR3 reads CASSPPPPATDTQYF. CDR3 coding DNA: TGTGCCAGCTCACCACCGCCTCCTGCCACAGATACGCAGTATTTT.

This clonotype was observed at least ten times. The CDR3, as DNA: TGTGCCAGCCGGGACAGGGTTTATTCACCCCTCCACTTT. It is translated as CASRDRVYSPLHF. The V and J genes are TRBV11-2 and TRBJ1-6; 9 bases agree with TRBD1. CDR3 size: 13 residues. The germline V gene has CDR1 SGHAT and CDR2 FQNNGV. V was clipped by 8 bases and J by 8 bases; unmatched bases: 4.

This clonotype was picked up a small number of times. J is TRBJ2-7 and V is TRBV5-8; D could derive from TRBD1 or TRBD2 (5 bases each). The ends were cut back, 4 bases at V and 6 bases at J, with 14 bases in the middle. Germline loops: CDR1 SGHTS, CDR2 YDEGEE. CDR3 length: 13 residues. The CDR3 protein is CASSPGTVGEQYF. In DNA, the CDR3 is TGTGCCAGCAGCCCCGGGACGGTCGGCGAGCAGTACTTC.

In this sample, this clonotype turned up many times. This chain uses TRBV2 with TRBJ1-5, with D uncertain. The germline CDR1 and CDR2 sequences are SNHLY and FYNNEI. The CDR3 contains 15 residues. Trimming stripped 6 bases from V and 1 base from J, with 13 bases between. The CDR3 protein is CASRAYMDSNQPQHF. The CDR3 DNA is TGTGCCAGCAGAGCTTACATGGACAGCAATCAGCCCCAGCATTTT.

This clonotype was detected a few times. The chain uses TRBV20-1 and TRBJ2-1; 10 nucleotides match TRBD2. The germline V gene has CDR1 DFQATT and CDR2 SNEGSKA (reference sequence). V was clipped by 2 bases and J by 2 bases; unmatched bases: 6. The CDR3 has 16 residues. The CDR3 loop reads CSARPVAGGPYNEQFF. As DNA, the CDR3 is TGCAGTGCTAGACCTGTAGCGGGAGGACCCTACAATGAGCAGTTCTTC.

Ten or more counts support this clonotype. The chain recombines TRBV6-6 with TRBJ2-7, with D tentatively TRBD1 or TRBD2 (5 bases each). The CDR3 length is 15 residues. Germline CDR1 MNHNY, CDR2 SVGAGI (reference sequence). V lost 0 bases, J lost 2 bases, and 11 bases lay in between. CDR3: CASSYSWDETYEQYF. The DNA of the CDR3 is TGTGCCAGCAGTTACTCTTGGGACGAAACCTACGAGCAGTACTTC.

The chain has TRBV7-9 and TRBJ2-2; a possible D gene is TRBD2 (5 bases). This CDR3 has 16 residues. With 5 bases removed from V and 3 bases from J, the gap between germline ends came to 16 bases. CDR1 and CDR2 (germline): SEHNR, FQNEAQ (reference sequence). The CDR3 region is CASSPRGSSDTGELFF. CDR3 nucleotide sequence: TGTGCCAGCAGCCCCCGTGGGAGTTCTGACACCGGGGAGCTGTTTTTT.

This clonotype has at least ten counts. This chain links TRBV5-1 with TRBJ2-7; D might be TRBD1 (5 bases). Per germline, CDR1 SGHRS and CDR2 YFSETQ. The CDR3 spans 15 residues. Deletions cut 4 bases from V and 4 bases from J, with 18 bases between. The CDR3 here is CASSQTGALAYEQYF. The CDR3 DNA reads TGCGCCAGCAGCCAAACAGGAGCTTTGGCGTACGAGCAGTACTTC. The full variable domain, completed using reference TRBV5-1 and TRBJ2-7, is KAGVTQTPRYLIKTRGQQVTLSCSPISGHRSVSWYQQTPGQGLQFLFEYFSETQRNKGNFPGRFSGRQFSNSRSEMNVSTLELGDSALYLCASSQTGALAYEQYFGPGTRLTVT.

This clonotype was recorded at least ten times. V usage is TRBV27 and J usage is TRBJ2-7, with 10 bases identical to TRBD2. The V segment lost 3 bases and the J segment 1 base; nucleotides outside the gene matches: 3. Germline V gene sequence: CDR1 MNHEY, CDR2 SMNVEV (reference sequence). CDR3 length equals 15 residues. The CDR3 nucleotides read TGTGCCAGCAGTTTTTCTAGCGGGGGATCCTACGAGCAGTACTTC. This translates into CASSFSSGGSYEQYF.

This clonotype was counted many times. The CDR3 nucleotides are TGTGCCAGCAGCCCGGACAGGGCGAAAGAGACCCAGTACTTC. Encoded protein: CASSPDRAKETQYF. The chain joins TRBV28 to TRBJ2-5; 8 bases line up with TRBD1. Germline lookup yields CDR1 MDHEN and CDR2 SYDVKM. Unmatched junction bases numbered 6, after V lost 6 bases and J lost 3 bases. The CDR3 extends over 14 amino acids.

The rearrangement links TRBV19 to TRBJ2-1; tentatively, D is TRBD1 (6 bases). Between the trimmed V and J ends, which lost 3 bases and 0 bases, there was a span of 18 bases. The CDR3 spans 18 residues. Germline V gene data show CDR1 as LNHDA and CDR2 as SQIVND (reference sequence). The CDR3 DNA reads as TGTGCCAGTAGTATTGTCACAGGGTTGAAGAGCTCCTACAATGAGCAGTTCTTC. Translation gives CASSIVTGLKSSYNEQFF.

The rearrangement links TRBV24-1 to TRBJ2-2, with 14 bases fitting TRBD2. Germline V gene lookup returns CDR1 KGHDR and CDR2 SFDVKD. The CDR3 consists of 18 residues. Trimming at V came to 5 bases and at J to 3 bases, leaving 7 bases not matched to a gene. The CDR3: CATSATPGLAGDTGELFF. The CDR3 DNA reads TGTGCCACCAGTGCAACACCGGGACTAGCGGGGGACACCGGGGAGCTGTTTTTT.

This clonotype was found many times. J is TRBJ2-7 and V is TRBV5-6, with 9 bases lining up with TRBD1. The V gene's germline CDR1 is SGHDT and CDR2 YYEEEE. CDR3 size: 14 residues. Trimming at V came to 2 bases and at J to 5 bases, leaving 5 bases not matched to a gene. Here the CDR3 DNA reads TGTGCCAGCAGCTTCGCCGGACAGGGGAACGAGCAGTACTTC. Translating it yields CASSFAGQGNEQYF.

The chain recombines TRBV19 with TRBJ1-2; no reliable D call. Germline CDR1 LNHDA, CDR2 SQIVND (reference sequence). V gave up 4 bases and J gave up 6 bases, with 21 bases separating them. The CDR3 loop spans 16 amino acids. CDR3 in amino acids: CASSTPRLAPSDGYTF. As DNA, the CDR3 is TGTGCCAGTAGTACTCCCCGGTTGGCCCCATCAGATGGCTACACCTTC. Together with reference TRBV19 and TRBJ1-2, the CDR3 gives the full variable domain: DGGITQSPKYLFRKEGQNVTLSCEQNLNHDAMYWYRQDPGQGLRLIYYSQIVNDFQKGDIAEGYSVSREKKESFPLTVTSAQKNPTAFYLCASSTPRLAPSDGYTFGSGTRLTVV.

The table lists this clonotype with many counts. This chain uses TRBV7-2 with TRBJ2-7; TRBD2 is a possible D gene (6 bases). The ends were cut back, 5 bases at V and 2 bases at J, with 19 bases in the middle. The germline gives CDR1 SGHTA, CDR2 FQGNSA. CDR3 length: 16 amino acids. The CDR3 nucleotides are TGTGCCAGCAGCACTAACGTGGCGGGACCCCCCTACGAGCAGTACTTC. Translated: CASSTNVAGPPYEQYF.

The chain combines TRBV7-2 with TRBJ2-1; no clear D. Germline V gene sequence: CDR1 SGHTA, CDR2 FQGNSA. With 7 bases removed from V and 1 base from J, the gap between germline ends came to 14 bases. The CDR3 is 15 amino acids. DNA of the CDR3: TGTGCCAGCACCCCGTCGGTGGGATCCTACAATGAGCAGTTCTTC. It is translated as CASTPSVGSYNEQFF.

Concerning this clonotype: This may come from a read error, since a much larger clone is one base off. V usage is TRBV28 and J usage is TRBJ1-5; D not resolved. V lost 7 bases, J lost 6 bases, and 13 bases lay in between. The CDR3 length is 13 residues. Germline V lookup: CDR1 MDHEN, CDR2 SYDVKM. The CDR3: CASNLGTSQPQHF. In DNA, the CDR3 is TGTGCCAGCAATTTGGGCACAAGTCAGCCCCAGCATTTT.

The chain recombines TRBV28 with TRBJ2-3, with D possibly matching TRBD1 (5 bases). V was trimmed by 7 bases and J by 4 bases, leaving 15 bases between them. The CDR3 is 14 residues long. Germline V gene data show CDR1 as MDHEN and CDR2 as SYDVKM. CDR3 in amino acids: CASKFSRGADTQYF. In DNA form, the CDR3 reads TGTGCCAGCAAGTTTTCTAGGGGTGCAGATACGCAGTATTTT.

This clonotype showed up many times. This chain links TRBV5-1 with TRBJ1-4; no reliable D call. Trimming removed 0 bases at V and 4 bases at J, with 13 bases between. The CDR3 has 16 residues. Germline assignment: CDR1 SGHRS and CDR2 YFSETQ. The CDR3 reads CASSLGQESVNEKLFF. DNA for the CDR3: TGCGCCAGCAGCTTGGGGCAGGAGTCAGTTAATGAAAAACTGTTTTTT. Together with reference TRBV5-1 and TRBJ1-4, the CDR3 gives the full variable domain: KAGVTQTPRYLIKTRGQQVTLSCSPISGHRSVSWYQQTPGQGLQFLFEYFSETQRNKGNFPGRFSGRQFSNSRSEMNVSTLELGDSALYLCASSLGQESVNEKLFFGSGTQLSVL.